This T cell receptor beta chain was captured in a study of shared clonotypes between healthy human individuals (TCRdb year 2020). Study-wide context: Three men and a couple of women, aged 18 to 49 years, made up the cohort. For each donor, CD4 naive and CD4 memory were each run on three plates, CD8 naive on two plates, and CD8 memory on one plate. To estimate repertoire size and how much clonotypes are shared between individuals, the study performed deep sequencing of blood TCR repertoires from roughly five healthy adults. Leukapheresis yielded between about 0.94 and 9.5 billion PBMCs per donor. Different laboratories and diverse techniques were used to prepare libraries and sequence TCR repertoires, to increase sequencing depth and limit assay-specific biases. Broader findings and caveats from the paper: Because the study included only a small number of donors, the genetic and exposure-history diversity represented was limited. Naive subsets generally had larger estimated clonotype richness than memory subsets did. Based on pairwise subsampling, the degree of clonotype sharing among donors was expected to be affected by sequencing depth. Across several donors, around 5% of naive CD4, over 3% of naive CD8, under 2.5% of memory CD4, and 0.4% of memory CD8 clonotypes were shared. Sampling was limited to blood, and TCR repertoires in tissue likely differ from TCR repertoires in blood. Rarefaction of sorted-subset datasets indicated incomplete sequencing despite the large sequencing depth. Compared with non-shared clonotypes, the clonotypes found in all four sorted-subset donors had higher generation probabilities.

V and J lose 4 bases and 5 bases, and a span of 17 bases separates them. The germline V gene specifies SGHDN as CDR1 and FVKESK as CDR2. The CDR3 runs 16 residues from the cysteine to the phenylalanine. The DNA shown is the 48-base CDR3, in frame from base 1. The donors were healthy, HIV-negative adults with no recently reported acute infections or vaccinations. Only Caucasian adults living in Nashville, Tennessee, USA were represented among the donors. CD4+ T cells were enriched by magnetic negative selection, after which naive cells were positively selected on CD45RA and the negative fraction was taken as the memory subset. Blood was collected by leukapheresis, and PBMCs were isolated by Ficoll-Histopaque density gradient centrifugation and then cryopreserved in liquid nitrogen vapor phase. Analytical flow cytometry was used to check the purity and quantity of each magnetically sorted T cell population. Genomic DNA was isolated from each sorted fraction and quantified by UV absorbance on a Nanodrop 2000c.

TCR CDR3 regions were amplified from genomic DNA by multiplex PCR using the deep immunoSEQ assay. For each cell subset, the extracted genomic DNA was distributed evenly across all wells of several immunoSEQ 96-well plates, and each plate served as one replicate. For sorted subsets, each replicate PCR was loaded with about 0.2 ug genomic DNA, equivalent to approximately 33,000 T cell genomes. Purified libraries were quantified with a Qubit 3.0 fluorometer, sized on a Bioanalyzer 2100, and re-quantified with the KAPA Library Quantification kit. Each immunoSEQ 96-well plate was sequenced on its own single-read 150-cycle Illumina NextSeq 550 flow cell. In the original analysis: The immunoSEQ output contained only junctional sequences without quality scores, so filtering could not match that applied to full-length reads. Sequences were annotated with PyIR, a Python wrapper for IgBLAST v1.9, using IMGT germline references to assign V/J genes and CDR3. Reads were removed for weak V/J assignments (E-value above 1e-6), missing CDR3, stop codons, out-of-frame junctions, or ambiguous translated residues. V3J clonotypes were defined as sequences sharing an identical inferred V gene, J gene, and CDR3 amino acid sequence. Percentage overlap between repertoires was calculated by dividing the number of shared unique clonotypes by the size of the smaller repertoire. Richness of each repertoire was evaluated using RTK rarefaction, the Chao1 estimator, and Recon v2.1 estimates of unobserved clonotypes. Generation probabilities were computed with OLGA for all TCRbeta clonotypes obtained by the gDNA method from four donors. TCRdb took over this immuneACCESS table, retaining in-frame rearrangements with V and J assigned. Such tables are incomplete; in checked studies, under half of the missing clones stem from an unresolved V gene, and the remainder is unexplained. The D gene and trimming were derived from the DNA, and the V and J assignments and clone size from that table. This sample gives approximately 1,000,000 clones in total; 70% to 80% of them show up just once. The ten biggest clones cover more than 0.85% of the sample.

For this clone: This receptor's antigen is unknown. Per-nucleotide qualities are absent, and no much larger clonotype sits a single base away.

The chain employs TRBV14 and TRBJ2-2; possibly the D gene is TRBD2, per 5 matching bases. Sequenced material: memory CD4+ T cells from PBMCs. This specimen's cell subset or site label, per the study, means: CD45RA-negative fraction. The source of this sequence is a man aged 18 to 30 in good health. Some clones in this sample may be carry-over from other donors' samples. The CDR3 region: CASSPPRLAWTGELFF. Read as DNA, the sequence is TGTGCCAGCAGCCCCCCACGGCTAGCCTGGACCGGGGAGCTGTTTTTT.